This entry describes one T cell receptor beta chain. These data originate in a study of blood T cell repertoires in COVID-19. On the study more broadly: PBMCs, B-cell-depleted T cells, or T cells were the source of the cDNA or gDNA that made up the material.

The assay was immunoSEQ multiplex PCR, and TCRdb's table has in-frame clones only and misses some. The sample contains about 200,000 clones, approximately 82% of which appear only once. CDR1 and CDR2 from the germline V gene are SGHTA and FQGTGA. V lost 4 bases and J 1 base, leaving 8 bases between the germline ends. The CDR3 consists of 15 residues. The sequence was collected from a human donor with acute or convalescent COVID-19. The donor label of this sample is uncertain. V is TRBV7-3 and J is TRBJ2-6, with unresolved D. Material: peripheral blood. CDR3 nucleotide sequence: TGTGCCAGCAGCTCGAGTCGGTCTGGGGCCAACGTCCTGACTTTC. Protein sequence: CASSSSRSGANVLTF.